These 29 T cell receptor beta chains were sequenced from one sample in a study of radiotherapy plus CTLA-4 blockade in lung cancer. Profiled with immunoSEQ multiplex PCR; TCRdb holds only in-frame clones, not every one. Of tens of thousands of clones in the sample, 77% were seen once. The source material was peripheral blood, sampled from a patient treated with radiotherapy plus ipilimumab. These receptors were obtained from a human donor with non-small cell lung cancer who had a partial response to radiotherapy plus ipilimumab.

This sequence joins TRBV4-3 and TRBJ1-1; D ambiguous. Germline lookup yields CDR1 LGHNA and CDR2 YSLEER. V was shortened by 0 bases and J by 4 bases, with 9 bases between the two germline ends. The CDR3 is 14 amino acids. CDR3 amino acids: CASSQERVGTEAFF. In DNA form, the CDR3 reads TGCGCCAGCAGCCAAGAACGGGTGGGCACTGAAGCTTTCTTT.

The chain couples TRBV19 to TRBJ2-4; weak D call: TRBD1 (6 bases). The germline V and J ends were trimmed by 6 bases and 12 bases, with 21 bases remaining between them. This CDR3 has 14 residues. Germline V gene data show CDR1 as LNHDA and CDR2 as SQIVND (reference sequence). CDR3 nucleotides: TGTGCCAGTAGCGGGGATTGGGGGCCCCCGAATCAGTACTTC. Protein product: CASSGDWGPPNQYF.

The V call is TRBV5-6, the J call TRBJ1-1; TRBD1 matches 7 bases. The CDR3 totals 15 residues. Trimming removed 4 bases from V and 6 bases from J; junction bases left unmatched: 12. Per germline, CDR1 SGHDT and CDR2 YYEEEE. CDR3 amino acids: CASSPRPTGPPEAFF. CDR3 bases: TGTGCCAGCAGCCCAAGACCGACAGGGCCCCCTGAAGCTTTCTTT.

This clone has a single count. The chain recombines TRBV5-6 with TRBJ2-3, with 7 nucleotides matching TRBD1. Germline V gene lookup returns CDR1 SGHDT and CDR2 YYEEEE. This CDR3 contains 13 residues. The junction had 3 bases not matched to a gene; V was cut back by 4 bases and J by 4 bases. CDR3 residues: CASSTGVADTQYF. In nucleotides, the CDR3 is TGTGCCAGCAGCACAGGGGTTGCAGATACGCAGTATTTT. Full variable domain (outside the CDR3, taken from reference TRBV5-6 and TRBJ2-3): DAGVTQSPTHLIKTRGQQVTLRCSPKSGHDTVSWYQQALGQGPQFIFQYYEEEERQRGNFPDRFSGHQFPNYSSELNVNALLLGDSALYLCASSTGVADTQYFGPGTRLTVL.

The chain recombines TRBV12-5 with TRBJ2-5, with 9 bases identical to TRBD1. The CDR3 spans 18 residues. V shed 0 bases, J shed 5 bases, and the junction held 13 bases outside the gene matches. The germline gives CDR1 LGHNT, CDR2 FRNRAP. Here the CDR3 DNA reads TGTGCTAGTGGTTTGGTATTAACAGGGGGCGCTGGCAGGGAGACCCAGTACTTC. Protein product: CASGLVLTGGAGRETQYF. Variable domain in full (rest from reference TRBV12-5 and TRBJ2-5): DARVTQTPRHKVTEMGQEVTMRCQPILGHNTVFWYRQTMMQGLELLAYFRNRAPLDDSGMPKDRFSAEMPDATLATLKIQPSEPRDSAVYFCASGLVLTGGAGRETQYFGPGTRLLVL.

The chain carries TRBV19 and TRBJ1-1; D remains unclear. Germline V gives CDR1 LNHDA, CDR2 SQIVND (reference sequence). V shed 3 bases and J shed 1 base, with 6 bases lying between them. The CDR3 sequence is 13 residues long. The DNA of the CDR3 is TGTGCCAGTAGTATGAAACAGAACACTGAAGCTTTCTTT. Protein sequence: CASSMKQNTEAFF.

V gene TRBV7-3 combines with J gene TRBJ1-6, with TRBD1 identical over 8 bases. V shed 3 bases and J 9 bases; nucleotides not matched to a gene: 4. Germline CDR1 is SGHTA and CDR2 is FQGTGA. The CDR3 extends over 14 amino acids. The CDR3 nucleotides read TGTGCCAGCAGCTTTCAGGGGGCAGGTTCACCCCTCCACTTT. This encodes CASSFQGAGSPLHF.

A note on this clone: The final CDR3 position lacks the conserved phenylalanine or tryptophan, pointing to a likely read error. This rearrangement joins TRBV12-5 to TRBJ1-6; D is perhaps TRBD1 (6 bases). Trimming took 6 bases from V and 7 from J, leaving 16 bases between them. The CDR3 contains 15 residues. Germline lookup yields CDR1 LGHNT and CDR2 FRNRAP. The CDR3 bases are TGTGCTAGTGGGGGGGGGCTTCAATTCAATTCACCCCTCCACCTT. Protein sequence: CASGGGLQFNSPLHL.

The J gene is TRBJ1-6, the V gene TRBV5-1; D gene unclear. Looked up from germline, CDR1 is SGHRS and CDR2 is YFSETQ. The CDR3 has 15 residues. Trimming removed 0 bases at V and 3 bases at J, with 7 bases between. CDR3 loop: CASSLDGYYNSPLHF. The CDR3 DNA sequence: TGCGCCAGCAGCTTGGACGGTTACTATAATTCACCCCTCCACTTT.

The CDR3 sequence is CASSSRDRGLYNEQFF. The CDR3 region has the DNA TGTGCCAGCAGTTCACGGGACAGGGGGCTATACAATGAGCAGTTCTTC. J is TRBJ2-1 and V is TRBV27, with 12 bases matching TRBD1. Trimming cost V 4 bases and J 4 bases; bases outside gene matches: 5. Germline V CDR1 and CDR2: MNHEY, SMNVEV (reference sequence). The CDR3 runs 16 residues.

The CDR3 region has the DNA TGTGCCAGCAGCTCTACAGGGGGCCGAGAGACCCAGTACTTC. Its translation is CASSSTGGRETQYF. The chain combines TRBV7-3 with TRBJ2-5; TRBD1 agrees at 9 bases. This CDR3 is built from 14 residues. The V and J ends lost 4 bases and 4 bases, in that order; junction bases with no gene match: 4. CDR1 is SGHTA and CDR2 is FQGTGA in the germline V gene.

The CDR3 loop reads CASSLDPRGGRETQYF. CDR3 bases: TGCGCCAGCAGCTTGGATCCGCGGGGGGGCCGGGAGACCCAGTACTTC. The rearrangement links TRBV5-1 to TRBJ2-5, with 9 bases that match TRBD2. This CDR3 has 16 amino acids. Germline CDR1 and CDR2: SGHRS and YFSETQ. J was trimmed by 5 bases and V by 0 bases; bases with no gene match: 8.

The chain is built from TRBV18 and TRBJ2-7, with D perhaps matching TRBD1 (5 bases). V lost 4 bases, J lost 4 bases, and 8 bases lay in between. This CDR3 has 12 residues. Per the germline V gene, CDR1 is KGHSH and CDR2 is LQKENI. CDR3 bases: TGTGCCAGCTCACTAGACAGTTACGAGCAGTACTTC. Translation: CASSLDSYEQYF. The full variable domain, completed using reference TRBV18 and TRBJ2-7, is NAGVMQNPRHLVRRRGQEARLRCSPMKGHSHVYWYRQLPEEGLKFMVYLQKENIIDESGMPKERFSAEFPKEGPSILRIQQVVRGDSAAYFCASSLDSYEQYFGPGTRLTVT.

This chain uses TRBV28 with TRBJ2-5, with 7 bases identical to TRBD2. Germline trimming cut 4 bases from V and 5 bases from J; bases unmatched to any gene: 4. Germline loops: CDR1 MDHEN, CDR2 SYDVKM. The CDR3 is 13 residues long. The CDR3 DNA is TGTGCCAGCAGTTCCCCGCGGGGGGAGACCCAGTACTTC. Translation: CASSSPRGETQYF.

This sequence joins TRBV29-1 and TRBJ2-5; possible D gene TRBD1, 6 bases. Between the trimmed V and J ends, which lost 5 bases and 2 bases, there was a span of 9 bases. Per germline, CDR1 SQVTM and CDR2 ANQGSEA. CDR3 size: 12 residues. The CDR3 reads CSVSGQQETQYF. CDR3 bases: TGCAGCGTTTCTGGACAGCAAGAGACCCAGTACTTC.

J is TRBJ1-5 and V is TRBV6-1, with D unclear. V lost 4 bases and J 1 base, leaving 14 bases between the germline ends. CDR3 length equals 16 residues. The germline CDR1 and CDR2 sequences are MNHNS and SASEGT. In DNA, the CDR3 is TGTGCCAGCAGTGGCCAGTCCCTCGGGAGCAATCAGCCCCAGCATTTT. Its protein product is CASSGQSLGSNQPQHF.

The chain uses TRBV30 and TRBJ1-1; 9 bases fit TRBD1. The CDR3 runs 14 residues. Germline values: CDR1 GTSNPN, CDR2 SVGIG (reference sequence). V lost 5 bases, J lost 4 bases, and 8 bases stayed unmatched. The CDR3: CAWSWPDRGTEAFF. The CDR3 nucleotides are TGTGCCTGGTCCTGGCCGGACAGGGGCACTGAAGCTTTCTTT.

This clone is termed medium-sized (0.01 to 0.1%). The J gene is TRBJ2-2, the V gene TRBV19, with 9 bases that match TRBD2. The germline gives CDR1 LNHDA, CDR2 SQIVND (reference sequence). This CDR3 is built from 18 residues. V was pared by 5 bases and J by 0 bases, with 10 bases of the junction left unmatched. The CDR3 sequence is CASSPAGTSRSNTGELFF. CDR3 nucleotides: TGTGCCAGTAGTCCCGCCGGGACTAGCAGATCGAACACCGGGGAGCTGTTTTTT.

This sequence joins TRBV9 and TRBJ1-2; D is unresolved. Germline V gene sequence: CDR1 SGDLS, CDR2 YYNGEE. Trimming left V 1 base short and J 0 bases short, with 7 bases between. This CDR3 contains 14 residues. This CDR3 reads CASSVQNSNYGYTF. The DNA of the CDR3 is TGTGCCAGCAGCGTACAAAACTCTAACTATGGCTACACCTTC.

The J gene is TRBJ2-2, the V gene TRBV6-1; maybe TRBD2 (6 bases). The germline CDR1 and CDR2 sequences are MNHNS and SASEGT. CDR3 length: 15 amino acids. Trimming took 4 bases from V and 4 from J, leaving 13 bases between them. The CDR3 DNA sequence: TGTGCCAGCAGTGCGGGACTCATGGGCACCGGGGAGCTGTTTTTT. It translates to CASSAGLMGTGELFF.

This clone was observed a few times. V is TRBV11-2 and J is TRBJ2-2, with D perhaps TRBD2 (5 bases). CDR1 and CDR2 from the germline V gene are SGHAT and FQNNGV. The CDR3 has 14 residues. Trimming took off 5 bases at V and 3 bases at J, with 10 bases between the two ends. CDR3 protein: CASSGQEDTGELFF. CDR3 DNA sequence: TGTGCCAGCAGCGGGCAGGAGGACACCGGGGAGCTGTTTTTT.

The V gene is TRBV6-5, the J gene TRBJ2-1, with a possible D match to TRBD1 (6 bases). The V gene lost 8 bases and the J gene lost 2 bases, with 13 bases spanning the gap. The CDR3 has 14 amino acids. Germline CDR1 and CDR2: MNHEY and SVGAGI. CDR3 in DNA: TGTGCCAGCTGGCTAGCAGGGGCCTACAATGAGCAGTTCTTC. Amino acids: CASWLAGAYNEQFF.

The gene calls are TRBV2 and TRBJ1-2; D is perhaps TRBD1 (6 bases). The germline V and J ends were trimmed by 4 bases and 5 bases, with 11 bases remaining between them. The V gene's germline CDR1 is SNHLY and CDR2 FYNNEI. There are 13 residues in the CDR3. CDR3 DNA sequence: TGTGCCAGCAGTGTCGGACAGCTTTATGGCTACACCTTC. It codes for CASSVGQLYGYTF.

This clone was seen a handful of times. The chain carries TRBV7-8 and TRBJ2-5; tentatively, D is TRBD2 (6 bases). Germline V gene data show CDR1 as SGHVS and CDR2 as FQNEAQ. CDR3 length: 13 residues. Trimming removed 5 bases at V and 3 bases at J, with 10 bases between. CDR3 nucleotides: TGTGCCAGCAGCCCTGGCGGGGAAGAGACCCAGTACTTC. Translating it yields CASSPGGEETQYF.

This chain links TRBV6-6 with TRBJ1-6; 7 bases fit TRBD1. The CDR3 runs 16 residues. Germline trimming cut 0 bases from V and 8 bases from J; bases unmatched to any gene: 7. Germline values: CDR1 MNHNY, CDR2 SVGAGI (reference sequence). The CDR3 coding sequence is TGTGCCAGCAGTTACTCTAGGGGCAGGGGGGATTCACCCCTCCACTTT. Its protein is CASSYSRGRGDSPLHF.

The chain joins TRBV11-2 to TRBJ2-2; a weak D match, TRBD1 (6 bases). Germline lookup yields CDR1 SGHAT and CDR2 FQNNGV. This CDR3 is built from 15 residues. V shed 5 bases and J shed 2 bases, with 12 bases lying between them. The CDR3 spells CASSVSGHNTGELFF. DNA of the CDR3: TGTGCCAGCAGCGTCTCGGGACACAACACCGGGGAGCTGTTTTTT.

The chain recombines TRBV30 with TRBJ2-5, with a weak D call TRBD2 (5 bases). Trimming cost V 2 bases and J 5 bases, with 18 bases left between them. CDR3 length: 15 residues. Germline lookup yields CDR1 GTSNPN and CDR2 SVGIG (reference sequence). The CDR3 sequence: CAWSTLRGPGETQYF. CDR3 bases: TGTGCCTGGAGTACCCTTCGCGGGCCGGGGGAGACCCAGTACTTC.

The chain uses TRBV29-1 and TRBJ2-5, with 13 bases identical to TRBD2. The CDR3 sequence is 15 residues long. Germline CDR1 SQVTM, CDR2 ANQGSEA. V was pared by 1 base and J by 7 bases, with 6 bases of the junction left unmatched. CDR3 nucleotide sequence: TGCAGCGTTGAAGGGACTAGCGGGGGCCGTGGGACCCAGTACTTC. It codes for CSVEGTSGGRGTQYF.

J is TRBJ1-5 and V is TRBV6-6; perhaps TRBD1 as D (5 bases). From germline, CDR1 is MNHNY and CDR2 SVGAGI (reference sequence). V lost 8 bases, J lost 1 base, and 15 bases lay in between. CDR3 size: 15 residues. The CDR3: CASRRGGDSNQPQHF. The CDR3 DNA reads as TGTGCCAGCCGCCGAGGCGGGGACAGCAATCAGCCCCAGCATTTT.